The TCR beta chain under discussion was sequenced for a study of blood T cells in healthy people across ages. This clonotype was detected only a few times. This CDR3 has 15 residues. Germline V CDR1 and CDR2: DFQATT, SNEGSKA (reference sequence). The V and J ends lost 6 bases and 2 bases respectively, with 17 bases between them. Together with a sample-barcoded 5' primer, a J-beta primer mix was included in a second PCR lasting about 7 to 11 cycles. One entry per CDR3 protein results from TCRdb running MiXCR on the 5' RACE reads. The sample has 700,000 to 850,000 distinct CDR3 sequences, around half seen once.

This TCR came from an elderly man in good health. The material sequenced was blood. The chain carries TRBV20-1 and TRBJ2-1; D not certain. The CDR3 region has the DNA TGCAGTGCCTTCTTTGGCGGCCCTACCTACAATGAGCAGTTCTTC. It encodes CSAFFGGPTYNEQFF.